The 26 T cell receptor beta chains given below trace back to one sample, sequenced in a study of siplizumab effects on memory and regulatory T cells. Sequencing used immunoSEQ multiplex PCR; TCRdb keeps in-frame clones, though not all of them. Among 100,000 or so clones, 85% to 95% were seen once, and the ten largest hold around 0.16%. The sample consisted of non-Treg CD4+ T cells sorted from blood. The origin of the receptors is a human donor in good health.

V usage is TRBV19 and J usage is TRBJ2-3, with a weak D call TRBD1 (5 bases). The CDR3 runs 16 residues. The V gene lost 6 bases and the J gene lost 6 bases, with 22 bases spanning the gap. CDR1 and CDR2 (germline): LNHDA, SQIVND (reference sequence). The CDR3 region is CASSPLSQAPGDTQYF. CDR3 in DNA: TGTGCCAGTAGCCCCCTTTCACAGGCGCCAGGGGATACGCAGTATTTT.

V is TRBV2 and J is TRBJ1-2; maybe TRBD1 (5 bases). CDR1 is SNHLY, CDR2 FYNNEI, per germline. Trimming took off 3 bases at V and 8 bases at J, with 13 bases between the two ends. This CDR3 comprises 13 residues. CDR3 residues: CASSEEGRRGYTF. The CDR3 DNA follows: TGTGCCAGCAGTGAGGAGGGGCGCCGAGGCTACACCTTC.

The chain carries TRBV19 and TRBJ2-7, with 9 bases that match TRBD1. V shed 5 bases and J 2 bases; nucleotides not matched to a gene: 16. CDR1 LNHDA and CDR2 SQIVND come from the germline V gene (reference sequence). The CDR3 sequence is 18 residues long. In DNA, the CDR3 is TGTGCCAGTAGTGCCCGGACAGGGGCATTTGAAACCCCCTACGAGCAGTACTTC. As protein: CASSARTGAFETPYEQYF.

In DNA, the CDR3 is TGTGCCAGCACCATCAAGGCGGGTGAGCAGTTCTTC. It specifies CASTIKAGEQFF. The V gene is TRBV7-9, the J gene TRBJ2-1, with D perhaps TRBD2 (5 bases). V was trimmed by 7 bases and J by 9 bases, leaving 13 bases between them. This CDR3 region has 12 residues. Per the germline V gene, CDR1 is SEHNR and CDR2 is FQNEAQ (reference sequence).

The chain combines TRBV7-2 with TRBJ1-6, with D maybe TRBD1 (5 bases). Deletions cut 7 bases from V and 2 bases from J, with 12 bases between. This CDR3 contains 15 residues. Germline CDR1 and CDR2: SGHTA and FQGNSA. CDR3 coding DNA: TGTGCCAGCACCTCCAGGGTAACCTATAATTCACCCCTCCACTTT. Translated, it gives CASTSRVTYNSPLHF.

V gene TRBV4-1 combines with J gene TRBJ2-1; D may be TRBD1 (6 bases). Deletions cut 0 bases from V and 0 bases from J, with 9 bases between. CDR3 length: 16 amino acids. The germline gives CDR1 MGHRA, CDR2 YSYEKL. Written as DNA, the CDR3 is TGCGCCAGCAGCCAAGAGGGGACACACTCCTACAATGAGCAGTTCTTC. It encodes CASSQEGTHSYNEQFF.

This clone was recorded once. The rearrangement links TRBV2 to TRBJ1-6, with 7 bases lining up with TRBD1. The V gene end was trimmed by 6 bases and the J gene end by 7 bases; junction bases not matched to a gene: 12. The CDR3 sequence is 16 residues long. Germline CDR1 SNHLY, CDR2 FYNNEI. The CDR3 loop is CASRAADRPYNSPLHF. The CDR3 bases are TGTGCCAGCAGGGCCGCGGACAGGCCGTACAATTCACCCCTCCACTTT.

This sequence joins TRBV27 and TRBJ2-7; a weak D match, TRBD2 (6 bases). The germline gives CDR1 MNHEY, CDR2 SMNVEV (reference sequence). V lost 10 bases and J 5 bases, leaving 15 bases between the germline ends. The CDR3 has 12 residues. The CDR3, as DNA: TGTGCCATCATCCAAGGAGGGGACGAGCAGTACTTC. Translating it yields CAIIQGGDEQYF.

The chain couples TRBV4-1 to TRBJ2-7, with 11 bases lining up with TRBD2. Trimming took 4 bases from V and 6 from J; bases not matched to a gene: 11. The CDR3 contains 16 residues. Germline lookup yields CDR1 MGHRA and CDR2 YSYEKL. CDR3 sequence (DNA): TGCGCCAGCAGCCCAGAAAGGACTAGCGGGTTAGTCGAGCAGTACTTC. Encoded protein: CASSPERTSGLVEQYF.

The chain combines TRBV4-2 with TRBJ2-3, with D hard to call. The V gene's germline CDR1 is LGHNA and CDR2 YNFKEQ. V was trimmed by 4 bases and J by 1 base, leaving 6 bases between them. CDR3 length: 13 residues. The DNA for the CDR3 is TGTGCCAGCAGCCTACAGCGCACAGATACGCAGTATTTT. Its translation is CASSLQRTDTQYF.

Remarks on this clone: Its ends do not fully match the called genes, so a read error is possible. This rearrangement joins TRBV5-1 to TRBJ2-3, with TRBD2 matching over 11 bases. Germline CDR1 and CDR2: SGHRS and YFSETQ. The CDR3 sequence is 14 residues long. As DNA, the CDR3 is TGCGCCAGCAGCTCCGGCTTAGCGGGGGGGTCTACGGTTTTT. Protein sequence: CASSSGLAGGSTVF.

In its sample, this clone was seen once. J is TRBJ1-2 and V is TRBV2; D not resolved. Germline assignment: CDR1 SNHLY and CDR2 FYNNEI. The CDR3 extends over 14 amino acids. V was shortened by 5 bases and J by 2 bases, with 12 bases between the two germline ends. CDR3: CASSLGSLNYGYTF. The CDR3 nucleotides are TGTGCCAGCAGTCTCGGTAGTCTAAACTATGGCTACACCTTC.

The CDR3 protein is CASSEWEGGYGYTF. The CDR3 coding sequence is TGTGCCAGCAGTGAATGGGAAGGGGGCTATGGCTACACCTTC. This chain links TRBV25-1 with TRBJ1-2; D possibly corresponds to TRBD1 (6 bases). The germline V gene has CDR1 MGHDK and CDR2 SYGVNS. Trimming cost V 1 base and J 4 bases, with 10 bases left between them. CDR3 length: 14 residues.

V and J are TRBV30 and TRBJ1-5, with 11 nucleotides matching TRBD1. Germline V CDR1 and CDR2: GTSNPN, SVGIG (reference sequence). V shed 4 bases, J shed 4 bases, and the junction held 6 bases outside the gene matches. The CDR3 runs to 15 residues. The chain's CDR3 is CAWNTGTGGNQPQHF. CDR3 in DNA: TGTGCCTGGAACACCGGGACAGGGGGAAATCAGCCCCAGCATTTT.

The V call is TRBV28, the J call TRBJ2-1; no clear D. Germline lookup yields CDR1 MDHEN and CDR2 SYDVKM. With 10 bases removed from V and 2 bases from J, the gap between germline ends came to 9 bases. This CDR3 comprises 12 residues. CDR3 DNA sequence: TGTGCCACCGGGTCCACCTACAATGAGCAGTTCTTC. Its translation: CATGSTYNEQFF.

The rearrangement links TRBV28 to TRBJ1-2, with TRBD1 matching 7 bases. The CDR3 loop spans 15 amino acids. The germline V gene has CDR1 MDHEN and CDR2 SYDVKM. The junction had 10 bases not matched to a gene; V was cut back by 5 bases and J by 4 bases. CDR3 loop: CASSPRTGAGYGYTF. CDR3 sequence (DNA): TGTGCCAGCAGTCCCCGGACAGGCGCGGGCTATGGCTACACCTTC.

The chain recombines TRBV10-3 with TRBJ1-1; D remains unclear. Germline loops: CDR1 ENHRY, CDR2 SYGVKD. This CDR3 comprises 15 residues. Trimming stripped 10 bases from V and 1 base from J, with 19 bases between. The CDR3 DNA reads TGTGCCACCCGCGGCCTGTCCCTCGCGAACACTGAAGCTTTCTTT. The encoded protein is CATRGLSLANTEAFF.

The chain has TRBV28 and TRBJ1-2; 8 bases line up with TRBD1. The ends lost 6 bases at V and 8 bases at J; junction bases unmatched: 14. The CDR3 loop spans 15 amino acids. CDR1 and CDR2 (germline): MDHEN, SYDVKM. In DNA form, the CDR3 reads TGTGCCAGCAGCCCCCTGGGGCAGGGGGCAGGGGGCTACACCTTC. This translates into CASSPLGQGAGGYTF.

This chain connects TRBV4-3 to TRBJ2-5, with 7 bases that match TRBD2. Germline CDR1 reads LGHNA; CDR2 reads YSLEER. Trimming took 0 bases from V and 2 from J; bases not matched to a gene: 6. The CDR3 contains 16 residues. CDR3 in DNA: TGCGCCAGCAGCCAAGATCGGGGGGTCGGACAAGAGACCCAGTACTTC. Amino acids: CASSQDRGVGQETQYF.

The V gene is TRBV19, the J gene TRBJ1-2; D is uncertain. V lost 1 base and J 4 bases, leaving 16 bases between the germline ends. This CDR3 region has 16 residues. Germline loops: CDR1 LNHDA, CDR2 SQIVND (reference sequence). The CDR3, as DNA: TGTGCCAGTAGTATAGTAGACCGATATTCCACCTATGGCTACACCTTC. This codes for CASSIVDRYSTYGYTF.

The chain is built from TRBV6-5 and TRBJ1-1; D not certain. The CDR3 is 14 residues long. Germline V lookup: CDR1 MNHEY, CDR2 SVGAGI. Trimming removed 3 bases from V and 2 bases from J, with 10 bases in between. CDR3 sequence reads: CASSYFAENTEAFF. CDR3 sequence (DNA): TGTGCCAGCAGTTATTTTGCAGAAAACACTGAAGCTTTCTTT.

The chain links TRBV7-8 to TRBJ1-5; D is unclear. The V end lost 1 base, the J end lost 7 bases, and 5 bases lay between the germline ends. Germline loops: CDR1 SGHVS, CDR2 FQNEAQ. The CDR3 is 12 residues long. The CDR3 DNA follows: TGTGCCAGCAGCTTAGTTGGGCAGCCCCAGCATTTT. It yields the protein CASSLVGQPQHF.

In DNA form, the CDR3 reads TGTGCCAGCAGCACAATTCGGACCCCAGATACGCAGTATTTT. It translates to CASSTIRTPDTQYF. The chain is built from TRBV11-2 and TRBJ2-3, with no clear D. CDR3 size: 14 residues. V was cut by 5 bases and J by 4 bases, with 13 bases left in between. Germline lookup yields CDR1 SGHAT and CDR2 FQNNGV.

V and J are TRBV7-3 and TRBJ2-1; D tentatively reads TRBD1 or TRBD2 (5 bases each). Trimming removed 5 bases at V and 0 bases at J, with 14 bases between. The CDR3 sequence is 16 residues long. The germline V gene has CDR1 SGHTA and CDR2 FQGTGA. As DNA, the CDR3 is TGTGCCAGCAGCGGCCTGGGACCCAACTCCTACAATGAGCAGTTCTTC. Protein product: CASSGLGPNSYNEQFF. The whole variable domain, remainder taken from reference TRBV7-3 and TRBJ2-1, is GAGVSQTPSNKVTEKGKYVELRCDPISGHTALYWYRQSLGQGPEFLIYFQGTGAADDSGLPNDRFFAVRPEGSVSTLKIQRTERGDSAVYLCASSGLGPNSYNEQFFGPGTRLTVL.

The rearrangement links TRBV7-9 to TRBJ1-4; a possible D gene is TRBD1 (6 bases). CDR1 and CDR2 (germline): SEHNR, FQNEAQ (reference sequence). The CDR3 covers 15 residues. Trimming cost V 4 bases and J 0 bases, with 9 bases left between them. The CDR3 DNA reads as TGTGCCAGCAGCTCCAGGGGACCAACTAATGAAAAACTGTTTTTT. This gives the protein CASSSRGPTNEKLFF.

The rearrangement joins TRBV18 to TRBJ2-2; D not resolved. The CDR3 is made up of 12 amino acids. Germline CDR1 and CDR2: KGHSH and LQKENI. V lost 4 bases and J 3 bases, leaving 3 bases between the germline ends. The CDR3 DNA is TGTGCCAGCTCACACGACACCGGGGAGCTGTTTTTT. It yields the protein CASSHDTGELFF.